This T cell receptor beta chain was captured in a study of early stage breast cancer tumors. The overall study: ER+/PR+/HER2- status applied to about 80% of the 16 invasive breast tumors. Study-level findings and limits: Enriched TCRB sequences shared across patients were mostly commonly generated sequences. Tumors had about 2.3-fold higher T cell density than normal breast. Tumor and normal breast were distinguished via blood comparison in most of the 16 patients.

This CDR3 has 15 residues. Germline assignment: CDR1 MDHEN and CDR2 SYDVKM. The trim removed 7 bases at V and 4 bases at J, leaving 6 bases unmatched. Clones were read by immunoSEQ multiplex PCR, and TCRdb kept only the in-frame ones, dropping some. The table includes 40,000 to 60,000 clones, approximately 80% detected once. A remark on this clone: Antigen: not known.

The rearrangement uses TRBV28 and TRBJ2-2, with TRBD1 matching 10 bases. This clonotype originated in a person aged 50-59 years with breast cancer. The sample taken for sequencing was blood. In DNA, the CDR3 is TGTGCCAGCAATATGGGGACAGGGGTCACCGGGGAGCTGTTTTTT. As protein: CASNMGTGVTGELFF.